This TCR beta chain is drawn from a study of PD-1 blockade in mismatch repair-deficient tumors. Study at large: All were previously treated, progressing patients with about a dozen mismatch repair-deficient cancer types. Study results and limitations: After pembrolizumab, tumor-resident clones rose rapidly, then generally contracted before radiologic responses.

Sequenced by immunoSEQ multiplex PCR; TCRdb stores in-frame clones only, minus some. The sample includes some 120,000 clones, approximately 90% seen only once; the top ten take approximately 13%. TCR sequencing covered a few patients who responded to pembrolizumab. From germline, CDR1 is SQVTM and CDR2 ANQGSEA. V gave up 3 bases and J gave up 1 base, with 14 bases separating them. The CDR3 totals 15 residues. Note on this clone: Its antigen is undetermined.

This clonotype originated in an adult with mismatch repair-deficient cancer. This rearrangement joins TRBV29-1 to TRBJ2-3, with a weak D call TRBD2 (6 bases). The sample consisted of peripheral blood, taken 44 weeks after starting pembrolizumab. The CDR3 DNA sequence: TGCAGCGTTGACCCTGGGAGGCCTGGCACAGATACGCAGTATTTT. It yields the protein CSVDPGRPGTDTQYF.